This T cell receptor beta chain came from a study of monozygotic twins with inflammatory bowel disease (dated by TCRdb to about 2019). For the wider study: In total, 28 monozygotic twin pairs made up the full study: 19 Danish pairs, all IBD-discordant, plus nine German pairs, of which four were IBD-concordant and five were IBD-discordant. Each individual had, on average, about 151 000 unique TCRalpha sequences and 181 000 unique TCRbeta sequences available for analysis. The search for disease-associated traits relied mainly on comparing, within discordant pairs, IBD patients with their genetically identical healthy co-twins.

On the study overall, not on this receptor specifically: Repertoire similarity did not differ between concordant and discordant twins, possibly due to limited statistical power. The results gave no support for a single strong signal or clonotype linked to IBD. Distinction between different T cell subtypes could not be achieved in the analysis. Fewer clonotypes were shared with other individuals by IBD patients than by healthy twins, most markedly in patients showing signs of disease activity. IBD patients had lower TCRbeta repertoire diversity, measured by the inverse Simpson index, than their healthy co-twins. Because patients received different immunosuppressive treatments, the repertoires may have picked up extra background noise and variability between individuals.

As encoded in the germline V gene, CDR1 is MGHDK while CDR2 is SYGVNS. The CDR3 contains 13 residues, cysteine and phenylalanine counted. No DNA is listed. Libraries came from 5' RACE. For each TCR library, approximately 3,700 ng of total RNA was used. For each sample, cDNA was synthesized in eight separate reactions using SMARTScribe reverse transcriptase. Unique molecular identifiers containing a 6-nucleotide sample barcode were introduced through template switching during cDNA synthesis. TCRalpha and TCRbeta cDNA was amplified in two nested PCRs of roughly 16 and 10 cycles, and bead purification was carried out after each PCR. Before amplification, the cDNA was treated with uracil DNA-glycosylase and purified using the QIAquick PCR purification kit. In the second PCR, Illumina TruSeq-compatible adapters and sample-specific barcodes were added. Library quality and concentration were checked on TapeStation and Qubit, and libraries were pooled at about 5 ng each. Sequencing of the pooled libraries was done on an Illumina HiSeq2500 single-index Rapid Run using custom sequencing primers and 2 x 100 bp reads. The authors processed their data as follows. PCR and sequencing errors were corrected by UMI-based consensus assembly using MiGEC version 1.2.6. MiXCR version 2.1.1 was used to carry out V(D)J alignment, clonotype assembly and CDR3 extraction. Gene usage, clonotype sharing and MAIT/NKT TCR abundance were normalised by analysing the top 1000, 10 000 and 20 000 clonotypes per sample. After downsampling to 27 000 UMIs, diversity was calculated as the inverse Simpson index using the vegan R package. Paired Mann-Whitney U tests were applied to discordant twin pairs, and Benjamini-Hochberg correction was used for multiple testing. The reads underwent TCRdb reprocessing, giving one record for each CDR3 protein sequence and no DNA. The V and J calls were not made by the authors but by TCRdb's processing. The record for this sample contains approximately 400,000 distinct CDR3 sequences. The ten largest clonotypes hold 2.4% of the sample.

As for this clonotype: The target of this receptor is not known.

From each donor, a roughly 2.5 ml peripheral blood sample was drawn into PAXgene tubes and stored at -80 degrees C. Without any T cell sorting, total RNA was extracted from whole blood using the PAXgene blood miRNA kit on an automated QIAcube. Peripheral blood from monozygotic twin pairs, either concordant or discordant for inflammatory bowel disease, underwent deep TCRalpha and TCRbeta repertoire profiling that used unique molecular barcoding. Smoking habits were recorded for all twin pairs, and each individual was classified as a current, former or never smoker. The source material was blood. Recombination joined TRBV25-1 with TRBJ1-1; TCRdb proposes TRBD1, but this gene call is untestable without DNA. This sequence was found in a human donor with ulcerative colitis or Crohn's disease, or a healthy co-twin of an affected twin (not recorded which). This receptor has the CDR3 CASSVGTVGKAFF.